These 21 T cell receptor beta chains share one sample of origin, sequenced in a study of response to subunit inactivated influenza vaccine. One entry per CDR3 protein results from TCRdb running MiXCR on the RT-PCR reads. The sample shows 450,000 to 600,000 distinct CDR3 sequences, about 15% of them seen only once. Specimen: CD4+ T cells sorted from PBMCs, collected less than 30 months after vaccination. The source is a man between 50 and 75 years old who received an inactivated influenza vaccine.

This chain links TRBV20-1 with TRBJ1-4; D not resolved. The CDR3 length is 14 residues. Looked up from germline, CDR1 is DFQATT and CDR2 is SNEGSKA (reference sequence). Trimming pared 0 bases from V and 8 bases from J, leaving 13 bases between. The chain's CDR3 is CSARDRSREEKLFF. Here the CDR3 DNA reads TGCAGTGCTAGAGACAGGAGCCGAGAAGAAAAACTGTTTTTT.

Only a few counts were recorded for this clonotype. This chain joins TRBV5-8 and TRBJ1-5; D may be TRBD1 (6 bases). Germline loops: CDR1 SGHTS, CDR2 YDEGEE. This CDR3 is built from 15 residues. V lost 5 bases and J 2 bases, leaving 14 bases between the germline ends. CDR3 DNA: TGTGCCAGCAGGGAACAGGGCCGGGGCAATCAGCCCCAGCATTTT. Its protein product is CASREQGRGNQPQHF.

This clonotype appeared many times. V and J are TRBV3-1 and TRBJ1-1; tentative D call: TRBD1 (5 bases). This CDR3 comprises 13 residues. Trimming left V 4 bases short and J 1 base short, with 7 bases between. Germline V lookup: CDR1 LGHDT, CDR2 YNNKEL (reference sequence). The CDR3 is CASSRGGNTEAFF. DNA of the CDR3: TGTGCCAGCAGCCGGGGGGGGAACACTGAAGCTTTCTTT.

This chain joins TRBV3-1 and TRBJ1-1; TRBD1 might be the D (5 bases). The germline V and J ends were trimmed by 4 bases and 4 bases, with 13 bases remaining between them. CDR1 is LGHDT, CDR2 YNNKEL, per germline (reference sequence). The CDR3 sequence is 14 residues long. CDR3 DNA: TGTGCCAGCAGCCGGCTTTTGGGGGGCACTGAAGCTTTCTTT. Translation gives CASSRLLGGTEAFF.

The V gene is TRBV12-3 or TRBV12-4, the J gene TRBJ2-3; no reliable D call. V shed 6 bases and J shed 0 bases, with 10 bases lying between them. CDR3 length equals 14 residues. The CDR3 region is CASSTDPSTDTQYF. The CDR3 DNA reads TGTGCCAGCAGCACAGACCCAAGCACAGATACGCAGTATTTT.

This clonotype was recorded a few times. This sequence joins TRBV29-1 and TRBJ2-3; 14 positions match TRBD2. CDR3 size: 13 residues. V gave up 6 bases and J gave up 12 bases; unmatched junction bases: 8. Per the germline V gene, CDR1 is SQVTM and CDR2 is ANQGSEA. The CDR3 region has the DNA TGCAGCGTGGCTAAAGGGACTAGCGGGGGTCAGTATTTT. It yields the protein CSVAKGTSGGQYF.

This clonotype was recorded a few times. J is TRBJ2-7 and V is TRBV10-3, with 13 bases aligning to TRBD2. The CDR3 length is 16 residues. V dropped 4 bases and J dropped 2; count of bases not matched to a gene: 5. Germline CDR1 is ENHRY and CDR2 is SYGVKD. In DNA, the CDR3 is TGTGCCATCAGTGGGAGACTAGCGGGGGGAACCTACGAGCAGTACTTC. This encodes CAISGRLAGGTYEQYF.

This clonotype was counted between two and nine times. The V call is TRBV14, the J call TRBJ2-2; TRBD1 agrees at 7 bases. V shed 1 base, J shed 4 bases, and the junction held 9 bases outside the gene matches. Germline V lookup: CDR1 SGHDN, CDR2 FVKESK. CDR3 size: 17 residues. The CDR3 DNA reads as TGTGCCAGCAGCCAAGTCCCCTCTGACAGGGCCACCGGGGAGCTGTTTTTT. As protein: CASSQVPSDRATGELFF.

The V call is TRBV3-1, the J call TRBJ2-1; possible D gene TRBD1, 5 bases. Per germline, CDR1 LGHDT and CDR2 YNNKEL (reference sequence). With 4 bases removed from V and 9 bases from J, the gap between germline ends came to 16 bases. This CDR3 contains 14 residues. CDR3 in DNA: TGTGCCAGCAGCCGAACAGCTGGGCAGGGTGAGCAGTTCTTC. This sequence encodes CASSRTAGQGEQFF.

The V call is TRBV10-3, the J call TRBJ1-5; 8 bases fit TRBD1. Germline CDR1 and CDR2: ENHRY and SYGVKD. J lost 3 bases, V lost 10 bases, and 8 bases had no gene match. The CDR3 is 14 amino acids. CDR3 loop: CATTDRANNQPQHF. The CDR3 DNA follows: TGTGCCACCACGGACAGGGCCAACAATCAGCCCCAGCATTTT.

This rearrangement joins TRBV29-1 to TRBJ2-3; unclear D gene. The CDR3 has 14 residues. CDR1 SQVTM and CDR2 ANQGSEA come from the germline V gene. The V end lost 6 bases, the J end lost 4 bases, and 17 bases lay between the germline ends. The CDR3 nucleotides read TGCAGCGTACACCTAAGGTTATCTTCAGATACGCAGTATTTT. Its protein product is CSVHLRLSSDTQYF.

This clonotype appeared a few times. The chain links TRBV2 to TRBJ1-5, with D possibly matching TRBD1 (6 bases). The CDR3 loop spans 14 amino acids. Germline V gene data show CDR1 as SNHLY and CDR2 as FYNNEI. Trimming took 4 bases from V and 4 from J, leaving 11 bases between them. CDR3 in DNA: TGTGCCAGCAGTGGGCAGGGGACTAATCAGCCCCAGCATTTT. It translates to CASSGQGTNQPQHF.

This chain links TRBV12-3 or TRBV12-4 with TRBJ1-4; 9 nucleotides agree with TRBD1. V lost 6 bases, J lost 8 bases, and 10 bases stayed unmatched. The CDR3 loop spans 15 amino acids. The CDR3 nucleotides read TGTGCCAGCAGGACTAACAGGGGGCCAGGGGAAAAACTGTTTTTT. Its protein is CASRTNRGPGEKLFF.

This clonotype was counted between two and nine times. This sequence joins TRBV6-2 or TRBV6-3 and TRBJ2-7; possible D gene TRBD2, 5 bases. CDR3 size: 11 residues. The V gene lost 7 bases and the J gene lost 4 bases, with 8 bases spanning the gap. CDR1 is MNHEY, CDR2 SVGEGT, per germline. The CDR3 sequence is CASKSGYEQYF. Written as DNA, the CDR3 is TGTGCCAGCAAGAGCGGATACGAGCAGTACTTC.

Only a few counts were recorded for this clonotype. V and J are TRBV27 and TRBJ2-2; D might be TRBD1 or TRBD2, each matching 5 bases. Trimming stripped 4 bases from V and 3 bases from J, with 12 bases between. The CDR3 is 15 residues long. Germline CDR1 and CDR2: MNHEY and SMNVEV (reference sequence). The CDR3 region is CASSSTGTHTGELFF. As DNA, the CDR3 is TGTGCCAGCAGTTCCACCGGGACGCACACCGGGGAGCTGTTTTTT.

CDR3 in amino acids: CSVEPGSSYNEQFF. In DNA form, the CDR3 reads TGCAGCGTCGAGCCAGGGAGCTCCTACAATGAGCAGTTCTTC. This rearrangement joins TRBV29-1 to TRBJ2-1; D tentatively reads TRBD1 or TRBD2 (5 bases each). In germline, CDR1 is SQVTM, CDR2 ANQGSEA. This CDR3 contains 14 residues. V lost 6 bases and J lost 0, with 12 bases in between.

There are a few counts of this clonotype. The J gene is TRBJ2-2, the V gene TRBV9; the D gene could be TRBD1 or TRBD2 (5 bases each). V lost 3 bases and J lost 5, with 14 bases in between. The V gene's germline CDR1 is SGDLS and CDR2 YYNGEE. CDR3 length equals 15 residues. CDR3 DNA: TGTGCCAGCAGCGGCGGTTGGGGGAAGACCGGGGAGCTGTTTTTT. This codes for CASSGGWGKTGELFF.

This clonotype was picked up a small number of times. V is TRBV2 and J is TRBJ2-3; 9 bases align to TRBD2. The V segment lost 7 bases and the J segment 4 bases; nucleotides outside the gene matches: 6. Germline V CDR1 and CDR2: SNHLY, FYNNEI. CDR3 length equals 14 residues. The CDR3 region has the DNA TGTGCCAGCACCGGACTAGCGTCCGCAGATACGCAGTATTTT. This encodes CASTGLASADTQYF. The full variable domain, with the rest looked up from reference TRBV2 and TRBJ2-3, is EPEVTQTPSHQVTQMGQEVILRCVPISNHLYFYWYRQILGQKVEFLVSFYNNEISEKSEIFDDQFSVERPDGSNFTLKIRSTKLEDSAMYFCASTGLASADTQYFGPGTRLTVL.

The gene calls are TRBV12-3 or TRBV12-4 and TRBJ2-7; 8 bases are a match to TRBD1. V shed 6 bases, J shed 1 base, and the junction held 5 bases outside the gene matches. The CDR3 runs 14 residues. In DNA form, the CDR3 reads TGTGCCAGCAGGGCCGGGACAGGTTCCTACGAGCAGTACTTC. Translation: CASRAGTGSYEQYF.

The chain's CDR3 is CASSQVKPANTGELFF. In nucleotides, the CDR3 is TGCGCCAGCAGCCAAGTAAAGCCAGCGAACACCGGGGAGCTGTTTTTT. V gene TRBV4-1 combines with J gene TRBJ2-2; D uncertain. The V and J ends lost 1 base and 0 bases respectively, with 9 bases between them. CDR3 length: 16 residues. The germline CDR1 and CDR2 sequences are MGHRA and YSYEKL.

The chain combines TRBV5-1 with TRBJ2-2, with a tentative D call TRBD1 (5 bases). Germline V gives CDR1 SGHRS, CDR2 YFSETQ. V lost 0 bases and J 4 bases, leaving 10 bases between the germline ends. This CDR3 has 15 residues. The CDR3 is CASSLEGVRTGELFF. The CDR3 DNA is TGCGCCAGCAGCTTGGAAGGGGTGCGCACCGGGGAGCTGTTTTTT.